A single T cell receptor (beta chain) is shown here with its context. The germline V and J ends were trimmed by 4 bases and 5 bases, with 16 bases remaining between them. The germline V gene has CDR1 SGHRS and CDR2 YFSETQ. The CDR3 consists of 14 residues. The table came from immunoSEQ multiplex PCR; TCRdb's copy has only in-frame clones and leaves some out. Of 150,000 to 200,000 clones in the sample, 85% are singletons; the top ten hold around 7.5%. The data are from a study of blood T cell repertoires in COVID-19. Study-level background: The United States, Italy and Spain were the sources of the acute and convalescent COVID-19 samples.

The sample comprised peripheral blood. The chain is built from TRBV5-1 and TRBJ2-7; D possibly corresponds to TRBD1 (6 bases). The TCR originated in a woman aged 55-69 years with acute or convalescent COVID-19. DNA for the CDR3: TGCGCCAGCAGCAGGATCTTGGGGGCCAACGAGCAGTACTTC. Its protein product is CASSRILGANEQYF.